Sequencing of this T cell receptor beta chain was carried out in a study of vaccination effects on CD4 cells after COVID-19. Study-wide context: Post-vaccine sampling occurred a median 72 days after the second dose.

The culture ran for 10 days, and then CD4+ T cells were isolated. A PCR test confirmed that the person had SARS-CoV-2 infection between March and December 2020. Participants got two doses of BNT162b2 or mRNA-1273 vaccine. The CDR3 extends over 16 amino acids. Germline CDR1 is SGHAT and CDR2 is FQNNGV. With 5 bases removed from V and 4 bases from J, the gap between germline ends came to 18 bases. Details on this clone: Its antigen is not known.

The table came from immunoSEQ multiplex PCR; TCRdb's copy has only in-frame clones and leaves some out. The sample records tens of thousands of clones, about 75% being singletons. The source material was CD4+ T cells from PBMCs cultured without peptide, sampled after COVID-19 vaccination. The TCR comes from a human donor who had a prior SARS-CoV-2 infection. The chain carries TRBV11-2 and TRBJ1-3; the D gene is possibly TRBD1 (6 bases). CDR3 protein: CASSPRHAGEGNTIYF. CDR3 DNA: TGTGCCAGCAGCCCGAGGCATGCAGGGGAAGGAAACACCATATATTTT. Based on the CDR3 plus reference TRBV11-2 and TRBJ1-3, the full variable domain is EAGVAQSPRYKIIEKRQSVAFWCNPISGHATLYWYQQILGQGPKLLIQFQNNGVVDDSQLPKDRFSAERLKGVDSTLKIQPAKLEDSAVYLCASSPRHAGEGNTIYFGEGSWLTVV.